This TCR beta chain was sequenced for a study of blood T cell repertoires in COVID-19 (dated by TCRdb to 2019 to 2021). Turning to the overall study: Collaborator samples came from the United States, Italy and Spain and covered acute and convalescent phases of COVID-19. The material from the prospective study consisted of cDNA or gDNA derived from T cells, B-cell-depleted T cells, or PBMCs. Subjects who had been exposed to COVID-19, were actively infected with it, or had recovered from it provided the deeply sampled blood TCRbeta repertoires that made up the dataset. The repertoires were made available in a free public database intended to serve as a resource for research on the immune response to SARS-CoV-2. Samples came from the ongoing ImmuneRACE study (first 160 participants) plus 1,254 subjects from 6 global collaborators. A de-identified subject ID, COVID-19 status, age in years and sex were almost always included in the sample metadata. Where HLA class I and class II types were available, the types were taken from metadata supplied by the sample provider, not from assay-based typing. Results and caveats for the whole study, not just this receptor: The amount of clinical and demographic metadata varied by source and participant and was provided uncurated.

TCRbeta CDR3 regions were amplified from genomic DNA by means of the immunoSEQ Assay, a bias-controlled multiplex PCR. Per the source publication's procedure: The number of nucleated cells in each sample was estimated by amplification of reference gene primers within the assay. To quantify the absolute abundance of each unique TCRbeta CDR3 rearrangement, sequence reads were collapsed and filtered. Productive Simpson clonality was computed per sample as the square root of Simpson's diversity index over productive rearrangements. The immuneACCESS repertoire file appears here via TCRdb, limited to in-frame rearrangements. These files lack a portion of the clones; in checked studies, under half of the deficit traces to unresolved V genes, and the cause of the others is not known. The DNA was the basis for D and trimming; V, J and clone size are from that table. Across this sample there are 190,000 or so clones, with about 83% seen only once. The ten largest clones capture 0.88% of the sample.

To note about this clone: Its antigen is unknown. Base qualities are not provided; no much larger clone lies one nucleotide away.

Another Seattle source contributed samples from volunteer blood donors who had recovered from COVID-19. Whole blood was collected in K2EDTA tubes by collaborating institutions according to the institutions' own protocols. For TCRbeta analysis, collaborators shipped samples as frozen whole blood, isolated PBMCs, or DNA extracted from either of those sample types. V lost 2 bases and J lost 7 bases; the stretch between them is 12 bases long. The germline V gene sets CDR1 to ENHRY and CDR2 to SYGVKD. The CDR3 covers 13 residues, taking in both the cysteine and the valine. Here the CDR3 DNA is all that survives: 39 bases in frame from base 1.

This sequence originates from a young woman who had recovered from COVID-19. The sample taken for sequencing was peripheral blood. The receptor chain draws on TRBV10-3 and TRBJ2-7; a tentative D call is TRBD1 (6 bases match). The CDR3 sequence is CAISEIDRREQYV. The DNA is TGTGCCATCAGTGAGATCGACAGGAGGGAGCAGTACGTC.